The rows below give T cell receptor beta chains drawn from one sample of a study of CD8+CD57+ T cells in acquired aplastic anemia. TCRdb analysed the reads with MiXCR anew, one entry per CDR3 protein. The sample records 150,000 to 180,000 distinct CDR3 sequences, just over 50% being singletons. Sequencing was carried out using sorted CD4+, CD8+, or CD8+CD57+ T cells (not recorded which) from PBMCs. The receptor source for this set is a human donor with aplastic anemia. Both conserved end residues are part of each CDR3. A D gene is named only where the DNA matches it firmly. Part of the rows lack a size; the others show once, few, many or a class for expanded clones.

CDR3 protein	CDR3 DNA	J gene	D gene	clone size	V gene
CASSPGGLSRYEQYF	TGTGCCAGTAGTCCCGGAGGGCTCTCAAGGTACGAGCAGTACTTC	TRBJ2-7	-	-	TRBV19
CAGSNGQGGGEAFF	TGTGCCGGCAGTAACGGACAGGGAGGTGGTGAAGCCTTCTTT	TRBJ1-1	TRBD1	-	TRBV5-6
CASSLGRTSNEKLFF	TGTGCCAGCAGCTTAGGCAGGACAAGTAATGAAAAACTGTTTTTT	TRBJ1-4	-	-	TRBV7-8
CASRWDRDGTTEAFF	TGTGCCAGTAGGTGGGACAGGGACGGTACCACTGAAGCTTTCTTT	TRBJ1-1	TRBD1	-	TRBV19
CASSQEDGGYNEQFF	TGTGCCAGCAGCCAAGAGGATGGCGGCTACAATGAGCAGTTCTTC	TRBJ2-1	-	many	TRBV4-2
CASSQAPGTRGYTF	TGCGCCAGCAGCCAAGCGCCAGGAACCAGGGGCTACACCTTC	TRBJ1-2	-	many	TRBV4-1
CATSAGTSSNEQFF	TGTGCCACCAGTGCCGGGACTAGCAGCAATGAGCAGTTCTTC	TRBJ2-1	TRBD2	few	TRBV24-1
CASRGTSGGVEQFF	TGTGCCAGCAGAGGGACTAGCGGGGGCGTTGAGCAGTTCTTC	TRBJ2-1	TRBD2	-	TRBV5-4
CASSPDLWGYTF	TGTGCCAGCAGCCCGGACCTGTGGGGCTACACCTTC	TRBJ1-2	-	few	TRBV14
CSAKRGSEAFF	TGCAGTGCCAAACGAGGTTCTGAAGCTTTCTTT	TRBJ1-1	-	-	TRBV20-1
CASSEATGEYYEQYF	TGTGCCAGCAGTGAAGCGACAGGGGAGTACTACGAGCAGTACTTC	TRBJ2-7	TRBD1	few	TRBV10-3
CASSFVIPNTGELFF	TGTGCCAGCAGTTTCGTGATTCCGAACACCGGGGAGCTGTTTTTT	TRBJ2-2	-	few	TRBV27
CASSVGSSDTDTQYF	TGTGCCAGCAGCGTAGGATCTAGCGACACAGATACGCAGTATTTT	TRBJ2-3	-	-	TRBV9
CASSRGRGYEQYF	TGTGCCAGCAGCAGGGGTAGGGGCTACGAGCAGTACTTC	TRBJ2-7	-	-	TRBV7-3
CASSHRDSFSPLHF	TGTGCCAGCAGCCACAGGGACTCCTTCTCACCCCTCCACTTT	TRBJ1-6	-	-	TRBV14
CASSQSPVPNYGYTF	TGTGCCAGCAGCCAATCGCCGGTTCCTAACTATGGCTACACCTTC	TRBJ1-2	-	-	TRBV4-2
CAISDPGAPTDTQYF	TGTGCCATCAGTGACCCCGGGGCGCCCACAGATACGCAGTATTTT	TRBJ2-3	-	many	TRBV10-3
CATSDRGGTDTQYF	TGTGCCACCAGTGACCGGGGGGGCACAGATACGCAGTATTTT	TRBJ2-3	TRBD2	few	TRBV24-1
CASLAGSYEQYF	TGTGCCAGCCTAGCGGGATCCTACGAGCAGTACTTC	TRBJ2-7	TRBD2	-	TRBV7-9
CSARTDYNEQFF	TGCAGTGCAAGGACAGACTACAATGAGCAGTTCTTC	TRBJ2-1	-	few	TRBV20-1
CASSFNPGPYEQYF	TGTGCCAGCAGCTTTAACCCGGGACCCTACGAGCAGTACTTC	TRBJ2-7	-	many	TRBV3-1
CASSLAGGLHEQYF	TGTGCCAGCAGCTTAGCGGGGGGGCTGCACGAGCAGTACTTC	TRBJ2-7	-	many	TRBV7-6
CASSPGTHSPLHF	TGTGCCAGTAGTCCAGGAACTCATTCACCCCTCCACTTT	TRBJ1-6	-	-	TRBV19
CASSQGTGFYEQYF	TGTGCCAGCAGCCAGGGGACAGGGTTCTACGAGCAGTACTTC	TRBJ2-7	TRBD1	-	TRBV5-4
CATARQATNEKLFF	TGTGCCACCGCCAGACAGGCAACTAATGAAAAACTGTTTTTT	TRBJ1-4	-	-	TRBV15
CASSLSSSSDSESASWQFF	TGTGCCAGCAGCTTATCGTCTAGCAGTGACTCTGAGAGTGCCTCTTGGCAGTTCTTC	TRBJ2-1	-	-	TRBV7-6
CGATQVGYGEKLFF	TGCGGCGCAACTCAGGTCGGGTACGGAGAAAAACTGTTTTTT	TRBJ1-4	-	-	TRBV29-1
CASSLNGKETQYF	TGTGCCAGCAGCTTAAACGGAAAAGAGACCCAGTACTTC	TRBJ2-5	-	few	TRBV7-3
CSARDGDPHNEQFF	TGCAGTGCTAGAGATGGGGACCCCCACAATGAGCAGTTCTTC	TRBJ2-1	-	many	TRBV20-1
CATSDEVKGGYTF	TGTGCCACCAGTGATGAAGTAAAAGGGGGCTACACCTTC	TRBJ1-2	-	-	TRBV24-1
CASSGGVFSPLHF	TGTGCCTCCAGCGGAGGGGTGTTTTCACCCCTCCACTTT	TRBJ1-6	-	-	TRBV10-3
CASSQATGDLETQYF	TGTGCCAGCAGCCAGGCAACGGGGGACTTGGAGACCCAGTACTTC	TRBJ2-5	-	many	TRBV4-2
CASSLSPLTSNTGELFF	TGTGCCAGCAGTTTATCGCCCTTAACTAGTAACACCGGGGAGCTGTTTTTT	TRBJ2-2	-	-	TRBV27
CASSDGAANTEAFF	TGTGCCAGCAGTGATGGGGCCGCTAACACTGAAGCTTTCTTT	TRBJ1-1	-	-	TRBV2
CATSNSRQGQGTQHF	TGTGCCACCAGTAACTCCAGACAGGGGCAAGGGACCCAGCATTTT	TRBJ1-5	TRBD1	-	TRBV24-1
CASSLGTSSQTQYF	TGTGCCAGCAGCTTAGGGACTAGCAGCCAGACCCAGTACTTC	TRBJ2-5	TRBD2	-	TRBV7-2
CSARDRGGNSPLHF	TGCAGTGCCCGGGACAGGGGGGGAAATTCACCCCTCCACTTT	TRBJ1-6	TRBD1	-	TRBV20-1
CATSTGGISNQPQHF	TGTGCCACCTCCACAGGGGGAATAAGCAATCAGCCCCAGCATTTT	TRBJ1-5	TRBD1	-	TRBV2
CASSLRQGPNTEAFF	TGTGCCAGCAGTTTGAGACAGGGGCCGAACACTGAAGCTTTCTTT	TRBJ1-1	TRBD1	-	TRBV2
CASSLGNPGDSNYGYTF	TGTGCCAGCAGTTTGGGCAACCCAGGGGATTCTAACTATGGCTACACCTTC	TRBJ1-2	-	few	TRBV12-3/TRBV12-4